This is a list of T cell receptor beta chains from one sample in a study of beta chain features in type 1 diabetes. Sequenced by immunoSEQ multiplex PCR; TCRdb stores in-frame clones only, minus some. The table has around 310,000 clones, roughly 14% seen once; the top ten hold 0.015%. Material for sequencing was naive CD4+ T cells from blood. The receptors come from a woman between 18 and 30 years old with type 1 diabetes. CDR3s include the opening cysteine and the closing phenylalanine or tryptophan. D genes are given only for firm matches. Rows may omit the clone size; those that give it use once, few, many or a size class.

V: TRBV25-1
D: .
J: TRBJ2-1
size: few
length: 11
DNA: TGTGCCAGCCGGGGTTACAATGAGCAGTTCTTC
CDR3: CASRGYNEQFF

V: TRBV18
D: TRBD1
J: TRBJ1-1
size: .
length: 16
DNA: TGTGCCAGCTCACGACGCTCCGGGACAGAGAACACTGAAGCTTTCTTT
CDR3: CASSRRSGTENTEAFF

V: TRBV18
D: .
J: TRBJ1-1
size: few
length: 13
DNA: TGTGCCAGCTCCCACCCGAGGGAGGCTGAAGCTTTCTTT
CDR3: CASSHPREAEAFF

V: TRBV5-5
D: .
J: TRBJ2-5
size: few
length: 14
DNA: TGTGCCAGCAGTTATCCTAGCGACTCCGAGACCCAGTACTTC
CDR3: CASSYPSDSETQYF

V: TRBV15
D: .
J: TRBJ2-2
size: .
length: 14
DNA: TGTGCCACCAGCAGAGATATAACAGGTCGGGAGCTGTTTTTT
CDR3: CATSRDITGRELFF

V: TRBV7-9
D: TRBD1
J: TRBJ2-7
size: .
length: 17
DNA: TGTGCCAGCAGCCCAAACGACAAGACAGGGGGACCCTACGAGCAGTACTTC
CDR3: CASSPNDKTGGPYEQYF

V: TRBV9
D: .
J: TRBJ2-1
size: .
length: 13
DNA: TGTGCCAGCAGCGCTTATTCCTACAATGAGCAGTTCTTC
CDR3: CASSAYSYNEQFF

V: TRBV5-1
D: .
J: TRBJ1-5
size: .
length: 15
DNA: TGCGCCAGCAGCTTGGGCAGGGGCGATAATCAGCCCCAGCATTTT
CDR3: CASSLGRGDNQPQHF

V: TRBV5-6
D: TRBD1
J: TRBJ1-2
size: .
length: 13
DNA: TGTGCCAGCAGCTTGGACAGGGGGTACGGCTACACCTTC
CDR3: CASSLDRGYGYTF

V: TRBV7-9
D: TRBD1
J: TRBJ1-1
size: .
length: 16
DNA: TGTGCCAGCACCCCGGGACAGGGGACTATGCGCACTGAAGCTTTCTTT
CDR3: CASTPGQGTMRTEAFF

V: TRBV5-1
D: TRBD2
J: TRBJ2-7
size: .
length: 14
DNA: TGCGCCAGCAGCTTGTCACTAGCGGTCTACGAGCAGTACTTC
CDR3: CASSLSLAVYEQYF

V: TRBV6-6
D: .
J: TRBJ1-5
size: few
length: 14
DNA: TGTGCCAGCAGTTACTCGGGCAGAATTCAGCCCCAGCATTTT
CDR3: CASSYSGRIQPQHF

V: TRBV9
D: .
J: TRBJ1-2
size: .
length: 18
DNA: TGTGCCAGCAGCGTGTTCAGCCCTGGGGAGGGTCCCATCTATGGCTACACCTTC
CDR3: CASSVFSPGEGPIYGYTF

V: TRBV6-5
D: .
J: TRBJ2-3
size: few
length: 15
DNA: TGTGCCAGCAGTTACGGGGGGGGGCGCACAGATACGCAGTATTTT
CDR3: CASSYGGGRTDTQYF

V: TRBV15
D: .
J: TRBJ2-1
size: .
length: 15
DNA: TGTGCCACCAGCGCCATGAATCTAGACTACAATGAGCAGTTCTTC
CDR3: CATSAMNLDYNEQFF

V: TRBV21-1
D: .
J: TRBJ2-5
size: few
length: 16
DNA: TGTGCCAGCAGCAAGCTGGGACAGGTTCTCCAAGAGACCCAGTACTTC
CDR3: CASSKLGQVLQETQYF

V: TRBV7-9
D: .
J: TRBJ2-7
size: few
length: 14
DNA: TGTGCCAGCAGCTCACAGGGTGGGTCTTCCGAGCAGTACTTC
CDR3: CASSSQGGSSEQYF